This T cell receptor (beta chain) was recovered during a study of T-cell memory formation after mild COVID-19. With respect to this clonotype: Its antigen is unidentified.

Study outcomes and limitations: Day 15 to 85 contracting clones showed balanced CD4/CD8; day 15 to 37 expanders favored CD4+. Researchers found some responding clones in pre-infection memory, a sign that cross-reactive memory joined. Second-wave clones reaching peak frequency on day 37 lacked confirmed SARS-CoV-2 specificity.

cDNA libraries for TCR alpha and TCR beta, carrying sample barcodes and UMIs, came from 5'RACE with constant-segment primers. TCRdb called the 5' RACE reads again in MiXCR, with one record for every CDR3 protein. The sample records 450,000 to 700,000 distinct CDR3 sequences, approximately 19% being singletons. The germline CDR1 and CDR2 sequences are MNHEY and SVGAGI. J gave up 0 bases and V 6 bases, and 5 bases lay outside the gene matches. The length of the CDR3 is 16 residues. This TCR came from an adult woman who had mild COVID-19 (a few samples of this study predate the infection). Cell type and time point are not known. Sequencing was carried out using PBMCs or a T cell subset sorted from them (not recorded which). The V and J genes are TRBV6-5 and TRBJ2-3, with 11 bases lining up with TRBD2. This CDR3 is CASRTSGTRSTDTQYF. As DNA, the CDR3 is TGTGCCAGCAGGACTAGCGGGACCCGCAGCACAGATACGCAGTATTTT.